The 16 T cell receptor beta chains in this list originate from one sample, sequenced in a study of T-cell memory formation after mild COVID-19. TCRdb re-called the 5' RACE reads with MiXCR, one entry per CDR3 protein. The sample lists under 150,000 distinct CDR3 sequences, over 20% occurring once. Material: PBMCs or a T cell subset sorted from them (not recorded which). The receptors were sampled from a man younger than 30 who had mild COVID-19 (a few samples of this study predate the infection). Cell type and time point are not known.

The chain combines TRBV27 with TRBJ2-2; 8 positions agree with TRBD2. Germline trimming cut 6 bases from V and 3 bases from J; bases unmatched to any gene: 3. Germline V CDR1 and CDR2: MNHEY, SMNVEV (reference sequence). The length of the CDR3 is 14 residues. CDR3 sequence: CASRRGGYTGELFF. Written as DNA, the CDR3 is TGTGCCAGCAGACGGGGGGGGTACACCGGGGAGCTGTTTTTT.

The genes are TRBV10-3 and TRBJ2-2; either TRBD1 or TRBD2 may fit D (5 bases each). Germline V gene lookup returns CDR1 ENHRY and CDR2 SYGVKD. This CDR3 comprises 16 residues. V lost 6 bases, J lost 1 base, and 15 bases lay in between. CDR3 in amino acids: CAISGTDLVNTGELFF. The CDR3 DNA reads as TGTGCCATCAGCGGGACGGACCTTGTGAACACCGGGGAGCTGTTTTTT.

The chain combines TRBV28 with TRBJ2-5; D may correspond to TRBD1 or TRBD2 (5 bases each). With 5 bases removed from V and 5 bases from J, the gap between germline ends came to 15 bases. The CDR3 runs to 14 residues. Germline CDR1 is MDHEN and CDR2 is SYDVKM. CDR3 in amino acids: CASSRRGEWETQYF. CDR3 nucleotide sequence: TGTGCCAGCAGTCGCCGAGGGGAGTGGGAGACCCAGTACTTC.

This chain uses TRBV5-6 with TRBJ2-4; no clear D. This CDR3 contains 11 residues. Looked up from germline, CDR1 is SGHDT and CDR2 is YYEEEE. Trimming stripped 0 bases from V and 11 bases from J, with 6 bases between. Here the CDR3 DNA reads TGTGCCAGCAGCTTGGGCCTCGTTCAGTACTTC. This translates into CASSLGLVQYF.

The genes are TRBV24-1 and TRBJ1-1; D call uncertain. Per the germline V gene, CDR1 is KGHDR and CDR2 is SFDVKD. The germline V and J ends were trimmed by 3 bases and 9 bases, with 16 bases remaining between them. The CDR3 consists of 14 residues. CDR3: CATSDHRTPGKAFF. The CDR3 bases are TGTGCCACCAGTGATCATCGGACCCCGGGAAAAGCTTTCTTT.

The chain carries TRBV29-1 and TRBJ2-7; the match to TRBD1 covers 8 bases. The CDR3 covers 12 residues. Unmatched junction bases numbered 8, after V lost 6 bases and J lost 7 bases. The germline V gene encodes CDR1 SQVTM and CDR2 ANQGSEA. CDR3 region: CSVTGTGGEQYV. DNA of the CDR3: TGCAGCGTGACCGGGACAGGAGGGGAGCAGTACGTC.

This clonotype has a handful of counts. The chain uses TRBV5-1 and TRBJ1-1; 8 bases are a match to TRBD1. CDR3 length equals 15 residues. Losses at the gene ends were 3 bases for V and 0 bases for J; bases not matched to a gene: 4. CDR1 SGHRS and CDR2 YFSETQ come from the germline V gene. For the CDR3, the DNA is TGCGCCAGCAGCTCCCGGACAGGGATGAACACTGAAGCTTTCTTT. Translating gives CASSSRTGMNTEAFF.

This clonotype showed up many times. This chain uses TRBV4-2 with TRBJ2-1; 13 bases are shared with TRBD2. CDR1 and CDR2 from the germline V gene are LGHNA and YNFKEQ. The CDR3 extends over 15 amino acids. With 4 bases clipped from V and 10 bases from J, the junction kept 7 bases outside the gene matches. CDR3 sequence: CASSRGLAGRYEQFF. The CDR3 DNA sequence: TGTGCCAGCAGCCGGGGACTAGCGGGGCGGTACGAGCAGTTCTTC.

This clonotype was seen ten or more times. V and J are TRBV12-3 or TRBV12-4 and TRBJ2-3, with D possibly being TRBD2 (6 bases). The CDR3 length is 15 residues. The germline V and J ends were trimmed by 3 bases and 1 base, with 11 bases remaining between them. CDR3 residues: CASSLISGRTDTQYF. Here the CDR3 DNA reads TGTGCCAGCAGTTTGATTAGCGGACGCACAGATACGCAGTATTTT.

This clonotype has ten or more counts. The chain's CDR3 is CSATTSGVSYNEQFF. The CDR3 coding sequence is TGCAGTGCAACTACTAGCGGGGTCTCCTACAATGAGCAGTTCTTC. The J gene is TRBJ2-1, the V gene TRBV20-1, with 10 bases that match TRBD2. The ends lost 6 bases at V and 0 bases at J; junction bases unmatched: 5. The V gene's germline CDR1 is DFQATT and CDR2 SNEGSKA (reference sequence). The CDR3 totals 15 residues.

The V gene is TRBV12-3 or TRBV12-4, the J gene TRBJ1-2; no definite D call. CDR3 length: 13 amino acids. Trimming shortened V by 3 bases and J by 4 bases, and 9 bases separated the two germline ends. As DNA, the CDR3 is TGTGCCAGCAGTTTCGGGGAAACCTATGGCTACACCTTC. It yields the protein CASSFGETYGYTF.

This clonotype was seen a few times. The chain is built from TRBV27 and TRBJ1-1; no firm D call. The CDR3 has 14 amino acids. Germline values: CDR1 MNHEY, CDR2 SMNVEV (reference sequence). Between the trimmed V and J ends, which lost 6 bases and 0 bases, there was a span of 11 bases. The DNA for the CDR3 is TGTGCCAGCAGCCCAGGACTGCTGAACACTGAAGCTTTCTTT. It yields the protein CASSPGLLNTEAFF.

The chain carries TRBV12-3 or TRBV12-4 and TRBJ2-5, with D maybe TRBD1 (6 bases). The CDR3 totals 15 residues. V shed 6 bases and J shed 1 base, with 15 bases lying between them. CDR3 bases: TGTGCCAGCAGCCGAACTCAGGACAGCCAAGAGACCCAGTACTTC. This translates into CASSRTQDSQETQYF.

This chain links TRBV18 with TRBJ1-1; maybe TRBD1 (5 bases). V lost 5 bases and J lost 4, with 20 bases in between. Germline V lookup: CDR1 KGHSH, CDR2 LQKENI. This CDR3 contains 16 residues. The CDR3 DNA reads TGTGCCAGCTCAGGGCCGGGACGTAAAGCGGGCACTGAAGCTTTCTTT. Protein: CASSGPGRKAGTEAFF. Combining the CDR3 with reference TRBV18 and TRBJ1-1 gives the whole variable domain NAGVMQNPRHLVRRRGQEARLRCSPMKGHSHVYWYRQLPEEGLKFMVYLQKENIIDESGMPKERFSAEFPKEGPSILRIQQVVRGDSAAYFCASSGPGRKAGTEAFFGQGTRLTVV.

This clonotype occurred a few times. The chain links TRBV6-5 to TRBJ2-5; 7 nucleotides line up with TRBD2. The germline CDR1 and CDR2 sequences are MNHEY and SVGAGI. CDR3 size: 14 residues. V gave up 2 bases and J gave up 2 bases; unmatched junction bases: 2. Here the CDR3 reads CASSYRAGQETQYF. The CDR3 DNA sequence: TGTGCCAGCAGTTACCGAGCGGGGCAAGAGACCCAGTACTTC.

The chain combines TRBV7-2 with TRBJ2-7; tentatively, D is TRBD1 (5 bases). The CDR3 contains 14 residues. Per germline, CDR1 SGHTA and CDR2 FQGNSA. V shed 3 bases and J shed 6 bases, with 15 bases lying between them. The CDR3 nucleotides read TGTGCCAGCAGCTTGGGGCTAGTCGGTGTCGAGCAGTACTTC. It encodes CASSLGLVGVEQYF.